Presented here are 23 T cell receptor beta chains from one specimen sequenced in a study of blood T cells in healthy people across ages. The second PCR ran 7 to 11 cycles with a sample-barcoded 5' primer and J-beta primers. TCRdb ran MiXCR on the 5' RACE reads and lists one entry per CDR3 protein. The table includes roughly 1,500,000 distinct CDR3 sequences, roughly 32% detected once. Sequenced material: blood. These receptors all come from a woman between 25 and 40 years old in good health.

This clonotype was detected only a few times. The J gene is TRBJ1-2, the V gene TRBV29-1; no reliable D call. Trimming took 5 bases from V and 2 from J, leaving 9 bases between them. This CDR3 region has 12 residues. Germline CDR1 SQVTM, CDR2 ANQGSEA. The CDR3 DNA is TGCAGCGTTAATGACGGGAACTATGGCTACACCTTC. This translates into CSVNDGNYGYTF.

This clonotype was seen at least ten times. The gene calls are TRBV5-1 and TRBJ2-5; 11 bases match TRBD2. The CDR3 length is 15 residues. Germline lookup yields CDR1 SGHRS and CDR2 YFSETQ. After removal of 3 bases from V and 4 bases from J, the junction contained 5 bases not matched to a gene. CDR3 in amino acids: CASSSSGRSSETQYF. The CDR3 DNA reads TGCGCCAGCAGCTCTAGCGGGAGGAGTTCAGAGACCCAGTACTTC.

V and J are TRBV5-1 and TRBJ1-2; possible D gene TRBD1, 6 bases. Germline V gives CDR1 SGHRS, CDR2 YFSETQ. V was cut by 2 bases and J by 4 bases, with 21 bases left in between. The CDR3 loop spans 17 amino acids. CDR3 sequence (DNA): TGCGCCAGCAGCTTAGAACAACAGGGACGCCGGGGCTATGGCTACACCTTC. Residues: CASSLEQQGRRGYGYTF.

This chain joins TRBV12-3 or TRBV12-4 and TRBJ2-1, with D possibly TRBD2 on 6 matching bases. The CDR3 loop spans 12 amino acids. V lost 4 bases and J 9 bases, leaving 10 bases between the germline ends. The CDR3 here is CASSWTKGEQFF. Here the CDR3 DNA reads TGTGCCAGCAGTTGGACTAAGGGTGAGCAGTTCTTC.

This clonotype came up many times. The chain recombines TRBV5-1 with TRBJ2-7; 10 bases fit TRBD2. CDR1 and CDR2 from the germline V gene are SGHRS and YFSETQ. V lost 5 bases and J lost 2; bases outside the gene matches: 7. This CDR3 contains 15 residues. CDR3 nucleotides: TGCGCCAGCAGTTCCTCCAGCGGGAGGGCCTACGAGCAGTACTTC. This encodes CASSSSSGRAYEQYF.

The chain is built from TRBV5-1 and TRBJ2-1, with D possibly called TRBD1 or TRBD2 (5 bases each). With 0 bases removed from V and 6 bases from J, the gap between germline ends came to 16 bases. Germline CDR1 SGHRS, CDR2 YFSETQ. The CDR3 is 16 amino acids. The CDR3 DNA follows: TGCGCCAGCAGCTTGGCCGGGGCAGAGGGGCTCAATGAGCAGTTCTTC. Translating it yields CASSLAGAEGLNEQFF.

This clonotype has only one observation. The rearrangement uses TRBV21-1 and TRBJ2-7; TRBD2 is the table's D call and was not checked against the DNA. TRBV21-1 is a pseudogene. This CDR3 region has 15 residues. CDR3 loop: CASTGAGLAGEEQYF. DNA for the CDR3: TGTGCCAGCACCGGAGCCGGACTAGCGGGAGAGGAGCAGTACTTC.

The rearrangement links TRBV15 to TRBJ2-4; D tentatively reads TRBD1 or TRBD2 (5 bases each). The DNA end favors TRBJ2-7, so the J call may be wrong. This CDR3 spans 15 amino acids. In germline, CDR1 is LNHNV, CDR2 YYDKDF (reference sequence). CDR3 in amino acids: CATSKRGANLNEQYF. DNA for the CDR3: TGTGCCACCAGCAAGAGGGGCGCGAATCTGAACGAGCAGTACTTC.

The rearrangement links TRBV5-1 to TRBJ2-4, with no clear D. The CDR3 loop spans 14 amino acids. V dropped 4 bases and J dropped 6 bases, with 14 bases sitting between them. Per germline, CDR1 SGHRS and CDR2 YFSETQ. CDR3 amino acids: CASSLAGRLNIQYF. The CDR3 nucleotides read TGCGCCAGCAGCCTGGCCGGCAGGTTAAACATTCAGTACTTC.

This chain uses TRBV9 with TRBJ2-5; no clear D. CDR3 length: 15 amino acids. Germline V gene sequence: CDR1 SGDLS, CDR2 YYNGEE. V was pared by 4 bases and J by 2 bases, with 15 bases between. The CDR3 is CASSPRGPIQETQYF. CDR3 sequence (DNA): TGTGCCAGCAGCCCAAGAGGTCCGATTCAAGAGACCCAGTACTTC.

The V call is TRBV6-5, the J call TRBJ2-1; no clear D gene. Germline V gives CDR1 MNHEY, CDR2 SVGAGI. Trimming took 8 bases from V and 9 from J, leaving 14 bases between them. This CDR3 comprises 12 residues. CDR3: CASQSAYGEQFF. The CDR3 nucleotides read TGTGCCAGCCAATCGGCATATGGTGAGCAGTTCTTC.

This clonotype was recorded a few times. This sequence joins TRBV12-3 or TRBV12-4 and TRBJ2-7; 8 bases are a match to TRBD2. The CDR3 runs 15 residues. J was trimmed by 0 bases and V by 5 bases; bases with no gene match: 6. The CDR3 nucleotides read TGTGCCAGCAGTCTGACTAGCGATAGCTCCTACGAGCAGTACTTC. Protein: CASSLTSDSSYEQYF.

A few counts support this clonotype. V is TRBV4-2 and J is TRBJ2-6; no reliable D call. CDR3 length equals 16 residues. Germline CDR1 LGHNA, CDR2 YNFKEQ. Trimming removed 0 bases from V and 0 bases from J, with 6 bases in between. In DNA, the CDR3 is TGTGCCAGCAGCCAAGAGATCCTCTCTGGGGCCAACGTCCTGACTTTC. Its protein product is CASSQEILSGANVLTF.

The J gene is TRBJ2-3, the V gene TRBV6-1; the D is unclear. V shed 2 bases and J shed 4 bases, with 4 bases lying between them. Germline assignment: CDR1 MNHNS and CDR2 SASEGT. The CDR3 totals 12 residues. In nucleotides, the CDR3 is TGTGCCAGCAGTGAACTCGCAGATACGCAGTATTTT. This translates into CASSELADTQYF.

This clonotype was counted between two and nine times. The chain is built from TRBV29-1 and TRBJ1-1; 8 bases are shared with TRBD1. V lost 3 bases to trimming and J lost 6 bases; unmatched junction nucleotides: 9. Looked up from germline, CDR1 is SQVTM and CDR2 is ANQGSEA. This CDR3 spans 14 amino acids. The CDR3 protein is CSVDRETGGSEAFF. CDR3 nucleotides: TGCAGCGTTGACCGGGAAACAGGGGGATCTGAAGCTTTCTTT.

This clonotype was found a few times. V gene TRBV10-3 combines with J gene TRBJ2-6, with a weak D call TRBD1 (6 bases). CDR1 and CDR2 (germline): ENHRY, SYGVKD. This CDR3 comprises 15 residues. V dropped 5 bases and J dropped 1 base, with 9 bases sitting between them. CDR3 in amino acids: CAISQDSSGANVLTF. CDR3 coding DNA: TGTGCCATCAGTCAGGACAGTTCTGGGGCCAACGTCCTGACTTTC.

The gene calls are TRBV20-1 and TRBJ1-1, with D possibly matching TRBD1 (6 bases). Germline loops: CDR1 DFQATT, CDR2 SNEGSKA (reference sequence). This CDR3 has 17 residues. Trimming took 4 bases from V and 0 from J, leaving 21 bases between them. Here the CDR3 DNA reads TGCAGTGCTAAGAGTGCAGGGGCCAACTCTATGAACACTGAAGCTTTCTTT. Its translation is CSAKSAGANSMNTEAFF.

The J gene is TRBJ2-7, the V gene TRBV29-1; maybe TRBD2 (6 bases). The CDR3 is 18 residues long. The V and J ends lost 6 bases and 0 bases respectively, with 27 bases between them. CDR1 and CDR2 from the germline V gene are SQVTM and ANQGSEA. The CDR3 DNA follows: TGCAGCGTCGGGCGTGGGACTCTCATTCCCCATATCTCCTACGAGCAGTACTTC. Amino acid sequence: CSVGRGTLIPHISYEQYF.

This clonotype appeared a few times. The chain recombines TRBV5-6 with TRBJ2-6, with D uncertain. Trimming left V 3 bases short and J 3 bases short, with 4 bases between. The CDR3 length is 13 residues. Germline CDR1 reads SGHDT; CDR2 reads YYEEEE. The CDR3 bases are TGTGCCAGCAGCTCGGATGGGGCCAACGTCCTGACTTTC. Translated: CASSSDGANVLTF.

This sequence joins TRBV20-1 and TRBJ2-7; TRBD1 aligns across 7 bases. Looked up from germline, CDR1 is DFQATT and CDR2 is SNEGSKA (reference sequence). This CDR3 has 13 residues. The V segment lost 3 bases and the J segment 7 bases; nucleotides outside the gene matches: 9. Here the CDR3 DNA reads TGCAGTGCTAGGGGGACAGTTTGGGAGGAGCAGTACTTC. This gives the protein CSARGTVWEEQYF.

This clonotype has more than one count but fewer than ten. The chain carries TRBV19 and TRBJ2-7; D remains unclear. This CDR3 spans 13 amino acids. V lost 0 bases and J lost 6, with 9 bases in between. Per germline, CDR1 LNHDA and CDR2 SQIVND (reference sequence). The CDR3 DNA reads as TGTGCCAGTAGTATAGAGGCCGCCGGCGAGCAGTACTTC. Residues: CASSIEAAGEQYF.

V usage is TRBV7-8 and J usage is TRBJ2-2, with 11 bases that match TRBD2. Trimming removed 4 bases from V and 1 base from J; junction bases left unmatched: 2. The CDR3 consists of 16 residues. Germline CDR1 reads SGHVS; CDR2 reads FQNEAQ. Written as DNA, the CDR3 is TGTGCCAGCAGCTGGCTAGCGGGAGGGAACACCGGGGAGCTGTTTTTT. Amino acid sequence: CASSWLAGGNTGELFF. The full variable domain, completed using reference TRBV7-8 and TRBJ2-2, is GAGVSQSPRYKVAKRGQDVALRCDPISGHVSLFWYQQALGQGPEFLTYFQNEAQLDKSGLPSDRFFAERPEGSVSTLKIQRTQQEDSAVYLCASSWLAGGNTGELFFGEGSRLTVL.

This sequence joins TRBV29-1 and TRBJ2-7; TRBD2 agrees at 9 bases. Trimming at V came to 7 bases and at J to 6 bases, leaving 10 bases not matched to a gene. The CDR3 is 13 amino acids. From germline, CDR1 is SQVTM and CDR2 ANQGSEA. CDR3 protein: CSGAGGLLSEQYF. In nucleotides, the CDR3 is TGCAGCGGAGCGGGAGGACTTCTCTCCGAGCAGTACTTC.